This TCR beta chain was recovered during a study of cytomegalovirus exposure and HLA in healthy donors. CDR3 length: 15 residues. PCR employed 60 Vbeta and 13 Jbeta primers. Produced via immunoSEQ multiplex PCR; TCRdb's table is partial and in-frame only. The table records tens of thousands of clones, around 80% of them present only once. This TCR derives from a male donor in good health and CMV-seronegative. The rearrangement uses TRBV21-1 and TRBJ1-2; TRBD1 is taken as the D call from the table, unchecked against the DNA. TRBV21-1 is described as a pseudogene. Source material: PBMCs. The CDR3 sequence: CASSKVQGSNYGYTF. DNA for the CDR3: TGTGCCAGCAGCAAAGTTCAGGGGAGTAACTATGGCTACACCTTC.